This T cell receptor beta chain comes out of a study of neurological immune-mediated disorders. In TCRdb, the 5' RACE reads were re-called with MiXCR into one record per CDR3 protein. In the table there are roughly 30,000 distinct CDR3 sequences, less than 6% of which are singletons. This clonotype was counted many times. The receptor was derived from a woman between 50 and 59 years old in good health. Sequenced: CD4+ T cells from blood.

The CDR3 sequence is CASSLEIGGGGTDTQYF. The CDR3 nucleotides are TGCGCCAGCAGCTTGGAGATCGGGGGAGGAGGAACAGATACGCAGTATTTT. The chain carries TRBV5-1 and TRBJ2-3, with a tentative D call TRBD2 (6 bases). The germline V gene has CDR1 SGHRS and CDR2 YFSETQ. V lost 0 bases to trimming and J lost 3 bases, with 17 bases between them. This CDR3 comprises 17 residues.